Reported below is one T cell receptor beta chain. The antigen remains unidentified. Sequenced by immunoSEQ multiplex PCR; TCRdb stores in-frame clones only, minus some. The data contain about 110,000 clones, more than 75% of them seen just once; the ten biggest clones take up roughly 2.5%. The data belong to a study of radiotherapy plus CTLA-4 blockade in lung cancer. Study context: Objective response rate was 18%; disease control rate, approximately 33%. General study points: Reports identified early blood T cell clone dynamics, with interferon-beta, as the best response predictor.

Trimming removed 0 bases from V and 4 bases from J, with 7 bases in between. The CDR3 consists of 13 residues. CDR1 is SGHRS, CDR2 YFSETQ, per germline. This material consisted of peripheral blood, taken from a patient treated with radiotherapy plus ipilimumab. The chain employs TRBV5-1 and TRBJ1-2; tentative D call: TRBD1 (6 bases). This clonotype originated in a human donor with non-small cell lung cancer that progressed on radiotherapy plus ipilimumab. Some clones in this sample may be carry-over from other donors' samples. The CDR3 DNA reads TGCGCCAGCAGCTTGGACAGGGTCTATGGCTACACCTTC. This encodes CASSLDRVYGYTF.